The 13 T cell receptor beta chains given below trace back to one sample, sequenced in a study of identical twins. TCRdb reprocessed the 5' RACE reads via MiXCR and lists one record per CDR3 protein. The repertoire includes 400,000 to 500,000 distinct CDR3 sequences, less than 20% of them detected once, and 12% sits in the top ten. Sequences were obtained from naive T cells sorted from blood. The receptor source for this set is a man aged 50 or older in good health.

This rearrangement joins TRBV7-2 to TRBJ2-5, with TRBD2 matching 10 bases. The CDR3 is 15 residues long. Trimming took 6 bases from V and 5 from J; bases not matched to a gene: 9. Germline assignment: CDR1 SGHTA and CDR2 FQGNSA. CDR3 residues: CASRLSSGGYETQYF. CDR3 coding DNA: TGTGCCAGCAGGTTATCTAGCGGGGGCTATGAGACCCAGTACTTC.

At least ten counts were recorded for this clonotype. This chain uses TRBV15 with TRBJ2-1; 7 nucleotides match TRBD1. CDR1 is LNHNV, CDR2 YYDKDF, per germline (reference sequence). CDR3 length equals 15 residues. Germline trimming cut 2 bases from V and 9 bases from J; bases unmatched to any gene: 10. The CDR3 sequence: CATSRQLTGVAEQFF. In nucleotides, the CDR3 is TGTGCCACCAGCAGACAACTTACAGGGGTGGCTGAGCAGTTCTTC. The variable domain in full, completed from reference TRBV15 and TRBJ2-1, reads DAMVIQNPRYQVTQFGKPVTLSCSQTLNHNVMYWYQQKSSQAPKLLFHYYDKDFNNEADTPDNFQSRRPNTSFCFLDIRSPGLGDTAMYLCATSRQLTGVAEQFFGPGTRLTVL.

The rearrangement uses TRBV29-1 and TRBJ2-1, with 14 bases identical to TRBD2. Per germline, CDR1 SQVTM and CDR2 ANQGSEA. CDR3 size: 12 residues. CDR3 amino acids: CSGTSGSYEQFF. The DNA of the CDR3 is TGCAGTGGGACTAGCGGGAGCTATGAGCAGTTCTTC.

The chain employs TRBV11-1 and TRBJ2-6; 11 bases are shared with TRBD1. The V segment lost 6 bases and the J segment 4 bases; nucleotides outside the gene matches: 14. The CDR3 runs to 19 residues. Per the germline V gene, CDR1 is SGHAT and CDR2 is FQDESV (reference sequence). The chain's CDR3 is CASRISGTGGSVGANVLTF. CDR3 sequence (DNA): TGTGCCAGCAGAATATCCGGGACAGGGGGTTCGGTAGGGGCCAACGTCCTGACTTTC.

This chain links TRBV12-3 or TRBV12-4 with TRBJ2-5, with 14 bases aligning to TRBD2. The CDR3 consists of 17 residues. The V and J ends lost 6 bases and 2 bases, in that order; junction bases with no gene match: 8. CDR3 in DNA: TGTGCCAGCAGCCGAGGGACTAGCGGGAGACCTCAAGAGACCCAGTACTTC. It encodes CASSRGTSGRPQETQYF.

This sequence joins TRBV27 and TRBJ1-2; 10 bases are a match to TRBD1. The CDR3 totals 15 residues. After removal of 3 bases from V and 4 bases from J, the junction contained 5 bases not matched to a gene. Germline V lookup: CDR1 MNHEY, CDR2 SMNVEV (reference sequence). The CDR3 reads CASSFGQGGGYGYTF. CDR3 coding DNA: TGTGCCAGCAGTTTTGGACAGGGGGGAGGCTATGGCTACACCTTC.

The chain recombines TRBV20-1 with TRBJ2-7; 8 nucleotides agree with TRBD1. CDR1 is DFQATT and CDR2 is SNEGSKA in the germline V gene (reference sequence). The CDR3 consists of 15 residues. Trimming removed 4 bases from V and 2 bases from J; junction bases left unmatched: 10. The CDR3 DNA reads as TGCAGTGCTACCAGGGGGCCGCAGCTAGCCTACGAGCAGTACTTC. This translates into CSATRGPQLAYEQYF.

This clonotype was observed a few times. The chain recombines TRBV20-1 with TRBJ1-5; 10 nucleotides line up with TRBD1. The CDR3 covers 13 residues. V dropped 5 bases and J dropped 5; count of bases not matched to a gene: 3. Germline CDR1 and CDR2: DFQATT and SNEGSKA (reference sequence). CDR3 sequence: CSAQTGGDQPQHF. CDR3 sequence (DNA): TGCAGTGCTCAGACAGGGGGCGATCAGCCCCAGCATTTT.

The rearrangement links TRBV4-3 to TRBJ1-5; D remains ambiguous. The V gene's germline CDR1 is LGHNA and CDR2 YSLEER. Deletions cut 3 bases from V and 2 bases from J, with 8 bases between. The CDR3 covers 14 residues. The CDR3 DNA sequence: TGCGCCAGCAGCCAGGTAACGGGCAATCAGCCCCAGCATTTT. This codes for CASSQVTGNQPQHF.

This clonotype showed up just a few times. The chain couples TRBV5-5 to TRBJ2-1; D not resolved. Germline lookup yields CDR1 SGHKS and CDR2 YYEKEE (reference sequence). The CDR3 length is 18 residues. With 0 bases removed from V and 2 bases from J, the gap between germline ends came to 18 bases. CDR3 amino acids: CASSLAPDRHYTYNEQFF. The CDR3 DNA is TGTGCCAGCAGCTTGGCTCCAGATCGACACTATACCTACAATGAGCAGTTCTTC.

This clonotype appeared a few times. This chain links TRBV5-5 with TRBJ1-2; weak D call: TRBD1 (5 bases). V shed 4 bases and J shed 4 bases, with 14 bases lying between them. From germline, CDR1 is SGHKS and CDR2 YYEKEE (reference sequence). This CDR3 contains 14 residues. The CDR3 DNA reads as TGTGCCAGCAGCACCGGGACCGACGGCTATGGCTACACCTTC. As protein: CASSTGTDGYGYTF.

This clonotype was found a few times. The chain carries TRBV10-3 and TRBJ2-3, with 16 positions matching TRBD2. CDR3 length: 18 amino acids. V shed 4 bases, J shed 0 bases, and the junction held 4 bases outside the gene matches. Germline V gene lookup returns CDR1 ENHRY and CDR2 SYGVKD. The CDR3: CAISAGTSGGVSTDTQYF. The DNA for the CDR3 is TGTGCCATCAGTGCCGGGACTAGCGGGGGGGTTAGCACAGATACGCAGTATTTT.

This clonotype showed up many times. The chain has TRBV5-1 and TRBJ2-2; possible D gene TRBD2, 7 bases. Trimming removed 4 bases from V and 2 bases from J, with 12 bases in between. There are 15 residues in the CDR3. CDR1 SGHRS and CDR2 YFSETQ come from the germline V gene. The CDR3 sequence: CASSPAGANTGELFF. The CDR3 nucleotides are TGCGCCAGCAGCCCCGCGGGGGCCAACACCGGGGAGCTGTTTTTT.